This T cell receptor beta chain originates from a study of cytomegalovirus exposure and HLA in healthy donors. The PCR was carried out with 60 Vbeta primers and 13 Jbeta primers. The assay was immunoSEQ multiplex PCR, and TCRdb's table has in-frame clones only and misses some. The sample has approximately 110,000 clones, and its top ten clones hold 0.59%. The CDR3 spans 14 residues. In germline, CDR1 is ENHRY, CDR2 SYGVKD. Germline trimming cut 4 bases from V and 1 base from J; bases unmatched to any gene: 1. This clonotype was sampled from a man in his fifties or sixties in good health and CMV-seronegative. The chain employs TRBV10-3 and TRBJ1-1; 9 positions agree with TRBD1. Source material: PBMCs. The CDR3, as DNA: TGTGCCATCAGTGGACAGGGGGAGAACACTGAAGCTTTCTTT. Encoded protein: CAISGQGENTEAFF.